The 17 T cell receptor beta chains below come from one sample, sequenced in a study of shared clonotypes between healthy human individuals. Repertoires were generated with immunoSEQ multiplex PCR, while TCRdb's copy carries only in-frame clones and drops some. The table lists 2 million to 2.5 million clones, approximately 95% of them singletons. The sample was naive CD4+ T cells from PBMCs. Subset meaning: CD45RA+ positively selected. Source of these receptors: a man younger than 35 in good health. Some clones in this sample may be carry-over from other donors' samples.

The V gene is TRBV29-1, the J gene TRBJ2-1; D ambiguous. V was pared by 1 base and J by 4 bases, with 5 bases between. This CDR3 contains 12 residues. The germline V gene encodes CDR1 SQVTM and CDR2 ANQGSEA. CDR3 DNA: TGCAGCGTTGAAGTCCTATACAATGAGCAGTTCTTC. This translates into CSVEVLYNEQFF.

The CDR3 DNA sequence: TGTGCCAGCAGCACGCACTACGAGCAGTACTTC. Its protein is CASSTHYEQYF. This chain uses TRBV6-6 with TRBJ2-7, with D uncertain. With 6 bases removed from V and 3 bases from J, the gap between germline ends came to 6 bases. This CDR3 comprises 11 residues. Per the germline V gene, CDR1 is MNHNY and CDR2 is SVGAGI (reference sequence).

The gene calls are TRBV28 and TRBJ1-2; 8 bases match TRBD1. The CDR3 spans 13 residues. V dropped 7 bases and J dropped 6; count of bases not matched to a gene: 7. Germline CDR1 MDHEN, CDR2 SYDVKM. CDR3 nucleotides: TGTGCCAGCACCCGGACAGGGAGCCATGGCTACACCTTC. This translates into CASTRTGSHGYTF.

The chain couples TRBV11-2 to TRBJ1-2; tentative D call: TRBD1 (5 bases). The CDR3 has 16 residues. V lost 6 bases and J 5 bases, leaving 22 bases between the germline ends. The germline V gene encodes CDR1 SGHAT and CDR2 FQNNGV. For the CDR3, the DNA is TGTGCCAGCAGTTGGGGGACTCCACAAAGTCGGTATGGCTACACCTTC. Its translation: CASSWGTPQSRYGYTF.

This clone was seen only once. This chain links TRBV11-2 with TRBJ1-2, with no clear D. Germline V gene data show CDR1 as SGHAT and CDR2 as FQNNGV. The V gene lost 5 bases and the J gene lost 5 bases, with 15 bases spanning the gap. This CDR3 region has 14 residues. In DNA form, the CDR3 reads TGTGCCAGCAGCCCTTCTTCACCTGGTTATGGCTACACCTTC. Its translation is CASSPSSPGYGYTF.

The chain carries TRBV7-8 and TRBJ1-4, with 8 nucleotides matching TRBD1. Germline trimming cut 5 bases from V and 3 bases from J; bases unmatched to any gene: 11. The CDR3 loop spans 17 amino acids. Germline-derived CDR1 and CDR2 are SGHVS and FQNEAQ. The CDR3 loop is CASSPRDRPSSNEKLFF. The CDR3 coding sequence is TGTGCCAGCAGCCCCCGGGACAGGCCTTCTTCTAATGAAAAACTGTTTTTT. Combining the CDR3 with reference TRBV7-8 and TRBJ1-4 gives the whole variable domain GAGVSQSPRYKVAKRGQDVALRCDPISGHVSLFWYQQALGQGPEFLTYFQNEAQLDKSGLPSDRFFAERPEGSVSTLKIQRTQQEDSAVYLCASSPRDRPSSNEKLFFGSGTQLSVL.

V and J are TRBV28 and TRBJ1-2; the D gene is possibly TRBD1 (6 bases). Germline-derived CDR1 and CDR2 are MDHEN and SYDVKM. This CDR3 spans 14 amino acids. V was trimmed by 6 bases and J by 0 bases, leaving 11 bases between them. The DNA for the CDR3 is TGTGCCAGCAGCTCAACAGGGACTAACTATGGCTACACCTTC. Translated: CASSSTGTNYGYTF.

CDR3 protein: CASSVVGTDNYGYTF. CDR3 nucleotide sequence: TGTGCCAGCAGCGTAGTCGGGACAGATAACTATGGCTACACCTTC. The rearrangement uses TRBV9 and TRBJ1-2; 7 positions match TRBD1. This CDR3 has 15 residues. From germline, CDR1 is SGDLS and CDR2 YYNGEE. The V and J ends lost 0 bases and 1 base, in that order; junction bases with no gene match: 3.

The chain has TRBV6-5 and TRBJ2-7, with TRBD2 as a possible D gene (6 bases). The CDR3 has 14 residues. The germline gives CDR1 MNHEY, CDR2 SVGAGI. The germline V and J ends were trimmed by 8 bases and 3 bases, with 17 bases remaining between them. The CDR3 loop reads CASGVQGGIYEQYF. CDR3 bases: TGTGCCAGCGGCGTGCAGGGCGGGATCTACGAGCAGTACTTC.

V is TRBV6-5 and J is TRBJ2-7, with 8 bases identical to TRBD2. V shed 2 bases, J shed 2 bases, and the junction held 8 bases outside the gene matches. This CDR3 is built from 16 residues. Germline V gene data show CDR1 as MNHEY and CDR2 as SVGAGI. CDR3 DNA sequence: TGTGCCAGCAGTTACACCAGCGGGAGCGCAACCTACGAGCAGTACTTC. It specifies CASSYTSGSATYEQYF.

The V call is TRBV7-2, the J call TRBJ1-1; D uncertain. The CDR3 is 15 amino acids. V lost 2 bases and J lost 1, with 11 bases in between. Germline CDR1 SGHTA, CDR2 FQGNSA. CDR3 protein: CASSLFGSGNTEAFF. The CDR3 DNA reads TGTGCCAGCAGCTTATTCGGGAGCGGGAACACTGAAGCTTTCTTT.

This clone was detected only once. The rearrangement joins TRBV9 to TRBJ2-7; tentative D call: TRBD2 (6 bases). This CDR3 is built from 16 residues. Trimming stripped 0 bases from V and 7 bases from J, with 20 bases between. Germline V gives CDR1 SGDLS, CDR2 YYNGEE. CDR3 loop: CASSVGKEGFPREQYF. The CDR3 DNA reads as TGTGCCAGCAGCGTAGGGAAGGAGGGATTTCCGCGAGAGCAGTACTTC.

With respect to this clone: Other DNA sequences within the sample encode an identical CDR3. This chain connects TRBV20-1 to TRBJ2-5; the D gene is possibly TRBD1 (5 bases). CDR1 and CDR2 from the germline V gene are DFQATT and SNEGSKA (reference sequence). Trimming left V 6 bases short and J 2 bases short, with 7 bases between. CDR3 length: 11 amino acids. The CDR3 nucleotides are TGCAGTGCGAGACAGCAAGAGACCCAGTACTTC. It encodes CSARQQETQYF.

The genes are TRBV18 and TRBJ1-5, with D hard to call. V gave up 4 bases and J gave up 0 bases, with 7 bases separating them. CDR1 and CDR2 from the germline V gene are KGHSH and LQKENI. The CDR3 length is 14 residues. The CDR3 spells CASSLEYSNQPQHF. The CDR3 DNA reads TGTGCCAGCTCACTGGAGTATAGCAATCAGCCCCAGCATTTT.

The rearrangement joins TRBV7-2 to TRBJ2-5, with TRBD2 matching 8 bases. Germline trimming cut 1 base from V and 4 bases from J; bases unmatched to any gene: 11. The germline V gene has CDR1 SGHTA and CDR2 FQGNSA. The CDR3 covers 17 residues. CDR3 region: CASSLVVAGGFRETQYF. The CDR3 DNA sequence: TGTGCCAGCAGCTTAGTTGTGGCGGGAGGTTTCCGAGAGACCCAGTACTTC. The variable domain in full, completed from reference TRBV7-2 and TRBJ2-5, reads GAGVSQSPSNKVTEKGKDVELRCDPISGHTALYWYRQSLGQGLEFLIYFQGNSAPDKSGLPSDRFSAERTGGSVSTLTIQRTQQEDSAVYLCASSLVVAGGFRETQYFGPGTRLLVL.

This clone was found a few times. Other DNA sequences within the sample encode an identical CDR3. CDR3 protein: CASSKGSNQPQHF. The CDR3 DNA follows: TGTGCCAGCAGCAAGGGGTCCAATCAGCCCCAGCATTTT. V usage is TRBV21-1 and J usage is TRBJ1-5. TRBV21-1 is a pseudogene locus. The CDR3 totals 13 residues.

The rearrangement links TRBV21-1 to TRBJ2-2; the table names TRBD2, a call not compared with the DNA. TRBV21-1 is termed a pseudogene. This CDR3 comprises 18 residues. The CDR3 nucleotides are TGTGCCAGCAGCAAAGGGACTAGCGGGGGGCCTCGGACCGGGGAGCTGTTTTTT. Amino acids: CASSKGTSGGPRTGELFF.